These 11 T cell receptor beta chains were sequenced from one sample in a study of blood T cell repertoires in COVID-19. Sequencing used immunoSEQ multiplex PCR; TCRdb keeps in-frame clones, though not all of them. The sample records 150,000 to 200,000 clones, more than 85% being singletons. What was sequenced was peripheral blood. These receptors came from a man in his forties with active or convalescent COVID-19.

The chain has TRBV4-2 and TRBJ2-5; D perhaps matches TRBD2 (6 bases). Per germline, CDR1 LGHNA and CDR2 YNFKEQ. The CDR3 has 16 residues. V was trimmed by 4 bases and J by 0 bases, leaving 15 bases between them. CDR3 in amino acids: CASSPKDREYQETQYF. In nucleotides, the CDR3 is TGTGCCAGCAGCCCGAAGGACCGGGAGTACCAAGAGACCCAGTACTTC.

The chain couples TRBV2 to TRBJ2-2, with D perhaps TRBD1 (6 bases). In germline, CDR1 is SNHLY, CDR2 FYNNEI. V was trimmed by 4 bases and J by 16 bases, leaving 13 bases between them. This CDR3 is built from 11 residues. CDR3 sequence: CASSVGATTFF. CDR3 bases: TGTGCCAGCAGTGTGGGGGCAACAACGTTTTTT. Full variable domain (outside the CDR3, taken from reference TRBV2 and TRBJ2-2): EPEVTQTPSHQVTQMGQEVILRCVPISNHLYFYWYRQILGQKVEFLVSFYNNEISEKSEIFDDQFSVERPDGSNFTLKIRSTKLEDSAMYFCASSVGATTFFGEGSRLTVL.

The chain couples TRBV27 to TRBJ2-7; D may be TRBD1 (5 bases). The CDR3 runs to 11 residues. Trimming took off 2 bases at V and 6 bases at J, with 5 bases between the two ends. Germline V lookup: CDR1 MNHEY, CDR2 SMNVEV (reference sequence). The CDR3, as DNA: TGTGCCAGCAGTTTACAGGGCGAGCAGTACTTC. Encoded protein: CASSLQGEQYF.

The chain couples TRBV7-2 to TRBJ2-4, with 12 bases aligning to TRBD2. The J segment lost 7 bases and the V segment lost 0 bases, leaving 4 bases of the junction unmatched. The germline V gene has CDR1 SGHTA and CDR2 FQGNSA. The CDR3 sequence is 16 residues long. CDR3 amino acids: CASSLAGGLAGNIQYF. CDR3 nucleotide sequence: TGTGCCAGCAGCTTAGCTGGAGGACTAGCGGGGAACATTCAGTACTTC.

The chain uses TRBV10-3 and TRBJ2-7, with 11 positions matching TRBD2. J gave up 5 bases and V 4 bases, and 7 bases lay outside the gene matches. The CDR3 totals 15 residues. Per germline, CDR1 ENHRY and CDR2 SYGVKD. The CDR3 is CAISGAGTSGHEQYF. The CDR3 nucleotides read TGTGCCATCAGTGGCGCCGGGACTAGCGGCCACGAGCAGTACTTC.

For the CDR3, the DNA is TGTGCCAGCAGCCACCTAGCTTGGAAGGATAATGAGCAGTTCTTC. Encoded protein: CASSHLAWKDNEQFF. This rearrangement joins TRBV7-2 to TRBJ2-1, with a weak D call TRBD2 (5 bases). Germline CDR1 and CDR2: SGHTA and FQGNSA. The CDR3 consists of 15 residues. Trimming shortened V by 5 bases and J by 7 bases, and 18 bases separated the two germline ends.

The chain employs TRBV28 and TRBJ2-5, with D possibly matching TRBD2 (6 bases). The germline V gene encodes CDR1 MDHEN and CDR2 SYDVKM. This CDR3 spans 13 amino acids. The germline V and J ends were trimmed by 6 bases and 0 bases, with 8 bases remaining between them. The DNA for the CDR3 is TGTGCCAGCAGAGGACTATACCAAGAGACCCAGTACTTC. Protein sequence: CASRGLYQETQYF.

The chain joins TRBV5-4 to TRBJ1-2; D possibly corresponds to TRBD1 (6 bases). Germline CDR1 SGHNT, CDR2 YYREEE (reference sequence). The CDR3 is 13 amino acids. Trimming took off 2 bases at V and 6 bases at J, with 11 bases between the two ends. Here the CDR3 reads CASSLRQADGYTF. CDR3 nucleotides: TGTGCCAGCAGCTTAAGACAGGCCGATGGCTACACCTTC.

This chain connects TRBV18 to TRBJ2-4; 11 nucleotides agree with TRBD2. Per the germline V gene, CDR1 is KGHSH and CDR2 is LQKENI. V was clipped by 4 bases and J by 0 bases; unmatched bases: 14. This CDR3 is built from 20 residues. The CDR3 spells CASSLNSPGLAALAKNIQYF. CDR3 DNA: TGTGCCAGCTCACTAAACTCTCCGGGACTAGCGGCCCTAGCCAAAAACATTCAGTACTTC.

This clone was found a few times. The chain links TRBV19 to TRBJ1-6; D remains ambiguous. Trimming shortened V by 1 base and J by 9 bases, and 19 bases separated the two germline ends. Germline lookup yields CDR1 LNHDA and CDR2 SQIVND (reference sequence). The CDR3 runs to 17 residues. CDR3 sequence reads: CASSIGATRVPGSPLHF. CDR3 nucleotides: TGTGCCAGTAGTATAGGCGCTACCCGTGTCCCCGGTTCACCCCTCCACTTT.

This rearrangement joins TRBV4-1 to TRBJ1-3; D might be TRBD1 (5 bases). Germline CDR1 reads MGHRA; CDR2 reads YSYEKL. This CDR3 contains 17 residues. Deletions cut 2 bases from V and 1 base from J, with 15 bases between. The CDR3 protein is CASSQPPGGRSGNTIYF. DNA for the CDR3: TGCGCCAGCAGCCAACCCCCGGGGGGAAGGTCTGGAAACACCATATATTTT.